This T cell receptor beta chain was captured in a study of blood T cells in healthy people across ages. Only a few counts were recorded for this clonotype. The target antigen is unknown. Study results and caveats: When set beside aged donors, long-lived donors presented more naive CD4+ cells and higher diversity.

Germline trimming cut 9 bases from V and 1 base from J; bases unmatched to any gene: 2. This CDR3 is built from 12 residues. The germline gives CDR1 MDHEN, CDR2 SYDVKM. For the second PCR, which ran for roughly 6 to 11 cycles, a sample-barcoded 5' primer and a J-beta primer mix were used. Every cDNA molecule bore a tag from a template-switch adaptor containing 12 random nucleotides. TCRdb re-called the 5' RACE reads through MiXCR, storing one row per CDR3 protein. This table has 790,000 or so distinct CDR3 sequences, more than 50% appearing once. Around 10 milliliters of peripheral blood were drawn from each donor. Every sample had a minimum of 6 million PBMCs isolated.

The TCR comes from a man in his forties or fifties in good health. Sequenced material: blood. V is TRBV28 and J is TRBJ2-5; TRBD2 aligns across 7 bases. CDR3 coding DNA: TGTGCCAGTGCGGGGGTCCAAGAGACCCAGTACTTC. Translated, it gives CASAGVQETQYF.